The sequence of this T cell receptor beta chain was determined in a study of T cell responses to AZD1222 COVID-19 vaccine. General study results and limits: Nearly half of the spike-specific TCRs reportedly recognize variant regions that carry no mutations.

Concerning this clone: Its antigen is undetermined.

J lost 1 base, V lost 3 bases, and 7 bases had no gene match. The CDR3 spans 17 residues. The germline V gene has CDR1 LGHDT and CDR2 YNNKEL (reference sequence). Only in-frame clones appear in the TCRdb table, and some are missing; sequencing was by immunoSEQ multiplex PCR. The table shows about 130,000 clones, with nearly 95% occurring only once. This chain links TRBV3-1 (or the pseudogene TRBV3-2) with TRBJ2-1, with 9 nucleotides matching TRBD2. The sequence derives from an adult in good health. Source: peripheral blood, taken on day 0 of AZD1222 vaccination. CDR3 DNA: TGTGCCAGCAGCCACAGTAGCGGGGGAGGGTCCTACAATGAGCAGTTCTTC. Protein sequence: CASSHSSGGGSYNEQFF.